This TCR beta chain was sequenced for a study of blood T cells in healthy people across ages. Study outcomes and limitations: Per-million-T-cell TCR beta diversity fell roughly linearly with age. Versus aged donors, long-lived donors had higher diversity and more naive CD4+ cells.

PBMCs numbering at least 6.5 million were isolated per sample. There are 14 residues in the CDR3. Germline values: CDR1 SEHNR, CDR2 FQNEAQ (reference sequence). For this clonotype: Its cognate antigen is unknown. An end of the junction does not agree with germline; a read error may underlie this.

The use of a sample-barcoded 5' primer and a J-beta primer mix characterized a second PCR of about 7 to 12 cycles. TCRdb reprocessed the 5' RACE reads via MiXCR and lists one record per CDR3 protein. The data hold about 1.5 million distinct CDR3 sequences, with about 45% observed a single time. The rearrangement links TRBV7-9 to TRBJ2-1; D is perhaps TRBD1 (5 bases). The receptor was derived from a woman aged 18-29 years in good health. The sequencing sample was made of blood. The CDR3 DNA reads TGTGCCAGCAGCTCCATGGGGCCCTACAATGAGCGGTTCTTC. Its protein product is CASSSMGPYNERFF.